Sequencing of this T cell receptor beta chain was carried out in a study of blood T cell repertoires in COVID-19. The J segment lost 3 bases and the V segment lost 1 base, leaving 3 bases of the junction unmatched. Germline CDR1 reads SNHLY; CDR2 reads FYNNEI. The length of the CDR3 is 15 residues. Libraries were prepared by immunoSEQ multiplex PCR; TCRdb keeps only in-frame clonotypes and omits some of them. This sample has about 100,000 clones, with approximately 86% found just once. The V and J genes are TRBV2 and TRBJ1-5, with 7 bases aligning to TRBD1. The sequence was collected from a man at least 80 years old with acute or convalescent COVID-19. The sample taken for sequencing was peripheral blood. CDR3 amino acids: CASSEDGQVNQPQHF. CDR3 nucleotide sequence: TGTGCCAGCAGTGAAGACGGACAGGTCAATCAGCCCCAGCATTTT.